This T cell receptor (beta chain) appears in the sequencing data of a study of blood T cells in healthy people across ages. A second 7 to 11 cycle PCR used barcoded and J-beta primers. A single record per CDR3 protein comes from TCRdb applying MiXCR to the 5' RACE reads. The sample includes some 1.5 million distinct CDR3 sequences, roughly 43% of them seen just once. This clonotype has just a few counts. Each sample had at least 6 million PBMCs isolated. V was pared by 3 bases and J by 0 bases, with 4 bases between. The germline CDR1 and CDR2 sequences are LGHNA and YNFKEQ. The CDR3 is 13 residues long.

The origin of this receptor is a woman younger than 30 in good health. Sequenced: blood. The chain links TRBV4-2 to TRBJ2-3; D is unresolved. Here the CDR3 DNA reads TGTGCCAGCAGCCAGTCTAGCACAGATACGCAGTATTTT. It specifies CASSQSSTDTQYF.